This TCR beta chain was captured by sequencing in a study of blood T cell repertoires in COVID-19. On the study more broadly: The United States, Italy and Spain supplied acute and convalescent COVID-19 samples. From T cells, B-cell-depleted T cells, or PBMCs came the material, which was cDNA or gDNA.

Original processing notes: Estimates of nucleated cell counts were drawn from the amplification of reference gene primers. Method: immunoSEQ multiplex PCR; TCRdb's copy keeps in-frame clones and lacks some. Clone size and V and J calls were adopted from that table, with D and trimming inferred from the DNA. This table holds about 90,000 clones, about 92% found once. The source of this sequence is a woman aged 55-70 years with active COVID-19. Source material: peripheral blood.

CDR3 bases: TGTGCCAGCAGCTTAGGGGGAGGCACTGAAGCTTTCTTT. Amino acids: CASSLGGGTEAFF. The J gene is TRBJ1-1, the V gene TRBV7-2, with D unclear. Germline V CDR1 and CDR2: SGHTA, FQGNSA. This CDR3 spans 13 amino acids. V was clipped by 1 base and J by 4 bases, with 7 bases between them.